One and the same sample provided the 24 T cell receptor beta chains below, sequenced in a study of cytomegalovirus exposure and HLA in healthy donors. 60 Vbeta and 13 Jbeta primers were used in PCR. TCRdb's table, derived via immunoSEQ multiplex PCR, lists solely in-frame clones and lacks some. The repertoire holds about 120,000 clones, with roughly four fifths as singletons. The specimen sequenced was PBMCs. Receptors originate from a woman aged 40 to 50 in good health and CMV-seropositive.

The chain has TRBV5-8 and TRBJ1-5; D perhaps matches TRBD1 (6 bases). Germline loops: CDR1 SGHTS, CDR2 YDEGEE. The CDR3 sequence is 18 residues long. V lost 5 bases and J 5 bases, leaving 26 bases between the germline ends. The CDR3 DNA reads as TGTGCCAGCAGATTAGAAAAACCGGGACACAGCATAGATCAGCCCCAGCATTTT. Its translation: CASRLEKPGHSIDQPQHF.

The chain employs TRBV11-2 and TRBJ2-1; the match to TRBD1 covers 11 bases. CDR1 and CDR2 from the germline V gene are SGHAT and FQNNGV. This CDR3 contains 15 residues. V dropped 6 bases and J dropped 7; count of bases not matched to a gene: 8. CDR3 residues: CASRKPGQGGNEQFF. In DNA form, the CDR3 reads TGTGCCAGCAGGAAACCGGGACAGGGGGGGAATGAGCAGTTCTTC.

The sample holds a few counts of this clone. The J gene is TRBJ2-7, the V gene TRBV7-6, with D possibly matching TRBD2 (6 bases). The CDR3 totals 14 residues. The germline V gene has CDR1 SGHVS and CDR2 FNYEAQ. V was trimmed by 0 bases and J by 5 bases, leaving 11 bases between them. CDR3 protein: CASSLAPSANEQYF. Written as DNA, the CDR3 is TGTGCCAGCAGCTTAGCGCCTAGCGCAAACGAGCAGTACTTC.

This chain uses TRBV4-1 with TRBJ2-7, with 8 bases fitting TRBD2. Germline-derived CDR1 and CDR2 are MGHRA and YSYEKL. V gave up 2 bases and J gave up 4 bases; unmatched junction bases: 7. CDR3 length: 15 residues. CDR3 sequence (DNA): TGCGCCAGCAGCCAATTCTCTAGCGGGCGATACGAGCAGTACTTC. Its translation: CASSQFSSGRYEQYF.

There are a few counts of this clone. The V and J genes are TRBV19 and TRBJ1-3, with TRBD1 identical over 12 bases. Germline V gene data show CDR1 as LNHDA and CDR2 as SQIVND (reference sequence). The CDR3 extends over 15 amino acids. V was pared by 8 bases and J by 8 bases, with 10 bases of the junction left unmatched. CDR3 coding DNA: TGTGCCAGTCCGTCGGGACAGGGGGCTGGCCACACCATATATTTT. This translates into CASPSGQGAGHTIYF.

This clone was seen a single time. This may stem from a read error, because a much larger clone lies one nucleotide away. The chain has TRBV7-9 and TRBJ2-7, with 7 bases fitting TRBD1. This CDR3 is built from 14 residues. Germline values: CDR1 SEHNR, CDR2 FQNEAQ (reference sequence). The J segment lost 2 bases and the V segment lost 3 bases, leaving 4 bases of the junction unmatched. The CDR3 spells CASSFGTVTYEQYF. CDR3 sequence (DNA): TGTGCCAGCAGCTTCGGGACAGTGACCTACGAGCAGTACTTC.

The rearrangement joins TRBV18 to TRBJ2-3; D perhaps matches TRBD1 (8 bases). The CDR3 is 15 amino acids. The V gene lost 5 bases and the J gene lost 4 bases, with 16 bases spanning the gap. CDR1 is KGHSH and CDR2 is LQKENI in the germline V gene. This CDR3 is CASSERQGRADTQYF. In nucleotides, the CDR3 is TGTGCCAGCTCAGAGCGACAGGGGAGGGCAGATACGCAGTATTTT.

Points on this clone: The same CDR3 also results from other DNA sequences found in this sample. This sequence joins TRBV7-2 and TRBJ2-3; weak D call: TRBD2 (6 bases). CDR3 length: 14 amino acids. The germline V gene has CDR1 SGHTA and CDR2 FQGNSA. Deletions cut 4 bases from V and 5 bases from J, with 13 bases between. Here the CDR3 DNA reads TGTGCCAGCAGCTCGCCTGGGGGGTTAGATACGCAGTATTTT. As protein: CASSSPGGLDTQYF.

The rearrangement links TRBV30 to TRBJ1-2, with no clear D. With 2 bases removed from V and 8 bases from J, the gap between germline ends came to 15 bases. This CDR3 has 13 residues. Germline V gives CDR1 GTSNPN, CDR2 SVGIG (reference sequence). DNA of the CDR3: TGTGCCTGGAGTACCGGGGTCCTTCGGGGCTACACCTTC. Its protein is CAWSTGVLRGYTF.

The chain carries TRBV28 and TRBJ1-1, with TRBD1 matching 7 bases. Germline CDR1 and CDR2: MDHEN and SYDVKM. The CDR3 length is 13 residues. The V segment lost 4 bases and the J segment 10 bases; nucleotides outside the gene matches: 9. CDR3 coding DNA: TGTGCCAGCAGTTGGATGGAGGGGGCAACAGCTTTCTTT. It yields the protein CASSWMEGATAFF.

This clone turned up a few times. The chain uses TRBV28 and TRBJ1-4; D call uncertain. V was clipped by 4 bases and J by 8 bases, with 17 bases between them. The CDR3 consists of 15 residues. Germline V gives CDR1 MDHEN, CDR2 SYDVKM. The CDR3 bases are TGTGCCAGCAGTTCCGAGGGTCGGAAATGGGAAAAACTGTTTTTT. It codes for CASSSEGRKWEKLFF.

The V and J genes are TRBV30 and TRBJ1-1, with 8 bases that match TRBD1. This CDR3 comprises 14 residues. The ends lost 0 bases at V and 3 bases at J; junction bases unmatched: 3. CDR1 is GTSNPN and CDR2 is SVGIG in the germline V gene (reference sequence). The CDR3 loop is CAWSVSRGHTEAFF. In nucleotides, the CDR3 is TGTGCCTGGAGTGTAAGCAGGGGGCACACTGAAGCTTTCTTT. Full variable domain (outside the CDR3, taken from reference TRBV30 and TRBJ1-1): SQTIHQWPATLVQPVGSPLSLECTVEGTSNPNLYWYRQAAGRGLQLLFYSVGIGQISSEVPQNLSASRPQDRQFILSSKKLLLSDSGFYLCAWSVSRGHTEAFFGQGTRLTVV.

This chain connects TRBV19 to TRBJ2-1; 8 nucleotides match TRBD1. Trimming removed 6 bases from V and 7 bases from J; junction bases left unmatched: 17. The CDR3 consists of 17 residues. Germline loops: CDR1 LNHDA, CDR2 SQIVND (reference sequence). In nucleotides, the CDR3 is TGTGCCAGTAGCAATACCCCGGACAGGGCGTCCGTAAATGAGCAGTTCTTC. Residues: CASSNTPDRASVNEQFF.

CDR3 sequence (DNA): TGTGCCAGCAGTGAACCAGGCCAGGGGCAGGGCTACACCTTC. Amino acid sequence: CASSEPGQGQGYTF. J is TRBJ1-2 and V is TRBV25-1; D might be TRBD1 (6 bases). This CDR3 region has 14 residues. V was clipped by 2 bases and J by 8 bases, with 15 bases between them. The germline V gene has CDR1 MGHDK and CDR2 SYGVNS.

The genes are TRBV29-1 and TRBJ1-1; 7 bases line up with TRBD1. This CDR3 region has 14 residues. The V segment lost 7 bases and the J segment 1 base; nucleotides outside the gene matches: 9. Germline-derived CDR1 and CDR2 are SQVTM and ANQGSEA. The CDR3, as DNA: TGCAGCGCCCGGGGGGGACAGTCGAACACTGAAGCTTTCTTT. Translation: CSARGGQSNTEAFF.

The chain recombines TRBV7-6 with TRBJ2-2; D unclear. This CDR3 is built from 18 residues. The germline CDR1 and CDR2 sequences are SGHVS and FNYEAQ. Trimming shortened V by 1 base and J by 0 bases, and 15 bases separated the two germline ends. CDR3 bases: TGTGCCAGCAGCTTAGAGCCGTCGAGTCCCGCGAACACCGGGGAGCTGTTTTTT. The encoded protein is CASSLEPSSPANTGELFF.

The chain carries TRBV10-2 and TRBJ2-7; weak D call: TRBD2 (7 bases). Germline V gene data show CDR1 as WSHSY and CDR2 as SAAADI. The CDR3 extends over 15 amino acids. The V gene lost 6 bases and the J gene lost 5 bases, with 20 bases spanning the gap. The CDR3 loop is CASSPEGGAYHEQYF. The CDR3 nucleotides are TGCGCCAGCAGCCCGGAAGGGGGGGCGTATCACGAGCAGTACTTC.

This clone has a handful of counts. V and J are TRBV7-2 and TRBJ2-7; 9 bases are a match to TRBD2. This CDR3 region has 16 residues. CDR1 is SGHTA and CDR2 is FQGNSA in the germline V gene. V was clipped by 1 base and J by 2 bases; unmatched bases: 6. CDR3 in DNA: TGTGCCAGCAGCTTAGTCCCAGGCGGGGGGGCCTACGAGCAGTACTTC. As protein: CASSLVPGGGAYEQYF.

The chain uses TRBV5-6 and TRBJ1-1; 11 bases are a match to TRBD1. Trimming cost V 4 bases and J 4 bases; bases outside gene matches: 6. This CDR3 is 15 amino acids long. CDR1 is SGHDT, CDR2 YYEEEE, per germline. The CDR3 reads CASSGQGAPFTEAFF. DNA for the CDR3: TGTGCCAGCAGCGGACAGGGGGCCCCCTTCACTGAAGCTTTCTTT. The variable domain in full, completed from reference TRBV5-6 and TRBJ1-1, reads DAGVTQSPTHLIKTRGQQVTLRCSPKSGHDTVSWYQQALGQGPQFIFQYYEEEERQRGNFPDRFSGHQFPNYSSELNVNALLLGDSALYLCASSGQGAPFTEAFFGQGTRLTVV.

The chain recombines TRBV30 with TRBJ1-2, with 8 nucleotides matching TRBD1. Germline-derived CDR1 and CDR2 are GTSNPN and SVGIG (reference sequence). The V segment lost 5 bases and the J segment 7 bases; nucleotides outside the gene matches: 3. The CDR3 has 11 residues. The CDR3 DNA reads TGTGCCTGGGCACAGGGGGGTGGCTACACCTTC. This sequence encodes CAWAQGGGYTF.

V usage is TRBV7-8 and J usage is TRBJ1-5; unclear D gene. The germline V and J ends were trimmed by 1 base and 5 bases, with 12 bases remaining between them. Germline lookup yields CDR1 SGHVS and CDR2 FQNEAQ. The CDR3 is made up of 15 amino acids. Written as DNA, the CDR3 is TGTGCCAGCAGCTTAGGGGTGGGCGGGGATCAGCCCCAGCATTTT. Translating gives CASSLGVGGDQPQHF.

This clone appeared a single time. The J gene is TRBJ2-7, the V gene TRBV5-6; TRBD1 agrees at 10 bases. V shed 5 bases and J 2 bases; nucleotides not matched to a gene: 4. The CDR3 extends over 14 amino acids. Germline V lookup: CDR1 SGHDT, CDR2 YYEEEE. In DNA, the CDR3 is TGTGCCAGCAGAGGGACAGGGGCGGCCTACGAGCAGTACTTC. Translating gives CASRGTGAAYEQYF.

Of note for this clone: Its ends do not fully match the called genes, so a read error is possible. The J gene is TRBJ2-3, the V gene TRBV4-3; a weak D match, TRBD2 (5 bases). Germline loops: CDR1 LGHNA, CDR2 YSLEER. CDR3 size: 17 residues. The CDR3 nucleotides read TGCGCCAGCAGCCAAGATTTAGTTTTCTCGGGAACAGATGCGCAGTATTTT. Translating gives CASSQDLVFSGTDAQYF.

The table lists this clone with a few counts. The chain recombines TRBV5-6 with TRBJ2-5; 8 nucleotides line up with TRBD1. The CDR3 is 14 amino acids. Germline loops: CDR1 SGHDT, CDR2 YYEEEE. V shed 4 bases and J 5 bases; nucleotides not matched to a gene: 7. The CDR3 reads CASSVSGGSETQYF. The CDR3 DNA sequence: TGTGCCAGCAGCGTCTCAGGGGGCAGTGAGACCCAGTACTTC.